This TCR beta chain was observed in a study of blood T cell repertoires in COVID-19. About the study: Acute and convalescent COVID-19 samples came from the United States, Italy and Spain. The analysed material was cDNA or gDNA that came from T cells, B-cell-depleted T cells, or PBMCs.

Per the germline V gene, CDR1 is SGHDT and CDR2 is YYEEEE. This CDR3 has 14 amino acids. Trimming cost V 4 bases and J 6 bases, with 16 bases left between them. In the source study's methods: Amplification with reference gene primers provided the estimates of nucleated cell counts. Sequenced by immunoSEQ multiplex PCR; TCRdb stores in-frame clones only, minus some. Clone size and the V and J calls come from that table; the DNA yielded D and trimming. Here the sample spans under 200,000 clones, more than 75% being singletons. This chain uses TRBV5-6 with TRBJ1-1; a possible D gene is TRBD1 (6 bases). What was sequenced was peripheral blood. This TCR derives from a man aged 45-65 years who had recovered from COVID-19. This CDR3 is CASSPAGRGAEAFF. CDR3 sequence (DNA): TGTGCCAGCAGCCCCGCTGGCAGGGGCGCTGAAGCTTTCTTT.